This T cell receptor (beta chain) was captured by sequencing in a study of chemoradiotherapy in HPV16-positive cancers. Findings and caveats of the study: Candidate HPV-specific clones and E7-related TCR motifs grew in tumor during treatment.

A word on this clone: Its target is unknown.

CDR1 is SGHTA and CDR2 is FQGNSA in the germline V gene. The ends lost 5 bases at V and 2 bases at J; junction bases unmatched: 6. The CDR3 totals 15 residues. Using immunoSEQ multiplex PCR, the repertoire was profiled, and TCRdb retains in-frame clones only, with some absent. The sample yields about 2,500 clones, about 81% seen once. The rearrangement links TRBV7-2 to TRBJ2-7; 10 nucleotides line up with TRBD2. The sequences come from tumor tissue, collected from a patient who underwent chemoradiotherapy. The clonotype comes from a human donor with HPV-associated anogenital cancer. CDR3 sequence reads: CASSRQREGPYEQYF. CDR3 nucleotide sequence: TGTGCCAGCAGCCGACAGCGGGAGGGCCCCTACGAGCAGTACTTC.